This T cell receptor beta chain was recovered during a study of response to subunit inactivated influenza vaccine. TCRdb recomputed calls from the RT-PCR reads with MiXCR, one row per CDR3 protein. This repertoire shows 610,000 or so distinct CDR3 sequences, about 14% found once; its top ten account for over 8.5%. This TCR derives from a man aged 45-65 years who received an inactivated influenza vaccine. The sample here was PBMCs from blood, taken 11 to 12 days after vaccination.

The CDR3, as DNA: TGTGCCTGGAGTGTACAGGGGGCTCCCTACGAGCAGTACTTC. It yields the protein CAWSVQGAPYEQYF. The chain recombines TRBV30 with TRBJ2-7, with TRBD1 matching over 9 bases. Germline CDR1 is GTSNPN and CDR2 is SVGIG (reference sequence). V was pared by 0 bases and J by 2 bases, with 2 bases of the junction left unmatched. The CDR3 loop spans 14 amino acids. The whole variable domain, remainder taken from reference TRBV30 and TRBJ2-7, is SQTIHQWPATLVQPVGSPLSLECTVEGTSNPNLYWYRQAAGRGLQLLFYSVGIGQISSEVPQNLSASRPQDRQFILSSKKLLLSDSGFYLCAWSVQGAPYEQYFGPGTRLTVT.